Each of the 27 T cell receptor beta chains below was sequenced from the same sample in a study of persistence of HIV-infected CD4 T cells. Sequencing used immunoSEQ version 4 in survey mode. Libraries were prepared by immunoSEQ multiplex PCR; TCRdb keeps only in-frame clonotypes and omits some of them. The table shows 40,000 to 50,000 clones, with about four fifths occurring only once. These receptors have no identified antigens. Cells were stimulated with CMV-infected fibroblast lysates at 8 to 10 ug/mL. Sorted nonresponding memory CD4+ T cells were CD40L-negative, CD69-negative, CD45RO-high. The source was CD4+ T cells sorted from PBMCs after approximately 19-hour stimulation, collected from a patient who received antiretroviral therapy. These receptors all come from an adult man with HIV who was CMV-seropositive.

This clone appeared a few times. V and J are TRBV5-6 and TRBJ1-6, with D hard to call. The ends were cut back, 0 bases at V and 5 bases at J, with 9 bases in the middle. Germline V CDR1 and CDR2: SGHDT, YYEEEE. The CDR3 has 15 residues. CDR3 DNA: TGTGCCAGCAGCTTGGTTGGGTCTGATAATTCACCCCTCCACTTT. Protein sequence: CASSLVGSDNSPLHF.

CDR3 residues: CATSRDRGGRGQPQHF. The CDR3 nucleotides read TGTGCCACCAGCAGAGATCGAGGGGGACGGGGACAGCCCCAGCATTTT. The chain combines TRBV15 with TRBJ1-5; tentatively, D is TRBD1 (6 bases). The CDR3 consists of 16 residues. Germline assignment: CDR1 LNHNV and CDR2 YYDKDF (reference sequence). V dropped 0 bases and J dropped 7 bases, with 16 bases sitting between them. The full variable domain, rest sourced from reference TRBV15 and TRBJ1-5, is DAMVIQNPRYQVTQFGKPVTLSCSQTLNHNVMYWYQQKSSQAPKLLFHYYDKDFNNEADTPDNFQSRRPNTSFCFLDIRSPGLGDTAMYLCATSRDRGGRGQPQHFGDGTRLSIL.

The rearrangement joins TRBV6-5 to TRBJ2-1; 11 positions match TRBD2. Trimming cost V 4 bases and J 3 bases; bases outside gene matches: 5. CDR3 length equals 16 residues. Looked up from germline, CDR1 is MNHEY and CDR2 is SVGAGI. DNA for the CDR3: TGTGCCAGCAGTTTCTTCGGGACTAGCGGCTACAATGAGCAGTTCTTC. Amino acid sequence: CASSFFGTSGYNEQFF.

This clone has only one observation. The chain combines TRBV7-2 with TRBJ1-1, with a weak D call TRBD1 (6 bases). The CDR3 has 14 residues. The V end lost 8 bases, the J end lost 2 bases, and 15 bases lay between the germline ends. CDR1 and CDR2 (germline): SGHTA, FQGNSA. Here the CDR3 DNA reads TGTGCCAGCGGACTACAGGGTTTTAACACTGAAGCTTTCTTT. Protein product: CASGLQGFNTEAFF.

The chain employs TRBV14 and TRBJ2-1; D not resolved. CDR1 SGHDN and CDR2 FVKESK come from the germline V gene. This CDR3 has 16 amino acids. Trimming took 4 bases from V and 0 from J, leaving 13 bases between them. CDR3: CASSRGSRNSYNEQFF. The CDR3 DNA reads as TGTGCCAGCAGCCGCGGTTCTAGGAACTCCTACAATGAGCAGTTCTTC.

This clone was seen only once. The chain links TRBV28 to TRBJ2-1, with D perhaps being TRBD1 or TRBD2 (5 bases each). Germline CDR1 is MDHEN and CDR2 is SYDVKM. The V gene lost 4 bases and the J gene lost 2 bases, with 15 bases spanning the gap. There are 16 residues in the CDR3. Written as DNA, the CDR3 is TGTGCCAGCAGTTCGGCCGGGACCGCCACCTACAATGAGCAGTTCTTC. Encoded protein: CASSSAGTATYNEQFF.

The V gene is TRBV5-1, the J gene TRBJ1-3; D is possibly TRBD1 (6 bases). Deletions cut 4 bases from V and 3 bases from J, with 14 bases between. Germline CDR1 reads SGHRS; CDR2 reads YFSETQ. CDR3 length equals 15 residues. The CDR3 protein is CASSAERTDGNTIYF. The CDR3 nucleotides read TGCGCCAGCAGCGCGGAACGGACAGATGGAAACACCATATATTTT.

This clone was picked up a small number of times. This chain links TRBV28 with TRBJ1-2; D unresolved. V was clipped by 7 bases and J by 4 bases, with 16 bases between them. The germline CDR1 and CDR2 sequences are MDHEN and SYDVKM. CDR3 length: 14 amino acids. In nucleotides, the CDR3 is TGTGCCAGCACTCCCCCGGGGAAGACCTATGGCTACACCTTC. It specifies CASTPPGKTYGYTF.

The rearrangement links TRBV6-5 to TRBJ2-7; 14 bases map to TRBD2. V dropped 7 bases and J dropped 6; count of bases not matched to a gene: 8. Per the germline V gene, CDR1 is MNHEY and CDR2 is SVGAGI. The CDR3 length is 15 residues. CDR3 sequence reads: CASTRYGTSGSEQYF. DNA for the CDR3: TGTGCCAGCACCAGATACGGGACTAGCGGGAGCGAGCAGTACTTC.

This clone was counted a few times. The chain links TRBV27 to TRBJ2-7; maybe TRBD2 (5 bases). The V end lost 7 bases, the J end lost 4 bases, and 14 bases lay between the germline ends. Germline lookup yields CDR1 MNHEY and CDR2 SMNVEV (reference sequence). The CDR3 is made up of 13 amino acids. DNA of the CDR3: TGTGCCAGCACCGACGGACCGGGATACGAGCAGTACTTC. It codes for CASTDGPGYEQYF.

The chain is built from TRBV5-1 and TRBJ2-1; possibly TRBD2 for D (7 bases). Deletions cut 0 bases from V and 2 bases from J, with 15 bases between. The CDR3 is 17 residues long. CDR1 is SGHRS and CDR2 is YFSETQ in the germline V gene. The CDR3 bases are TGCGCCAGCAGCTTGGCCCTGTCCGGGGGGCCCTACAATGAGCAGTTCTTC. Its translation is CASSLALSGGPYNEQFF.

The gene calls are TRBV5-6 and TRBJ1-5; D gene ambiguous. This CDR3 region has 15 residues. With 2 bases removed from V and 3 bases from J, the gap between germline ends came to 12 bases. Germline CDR1 SGHDT, CDR2 YYEEEE. The CDR3 region is CASSFRAAPNQPQHF. The CDR3 nucleotides are TGTGCCAGCAGCTTCCGGGCTGCCCCCAATCAGCCCCAGCATTTT.

CDR3 residues: CASSYGTVNTEAFF. CDR3 in DNA: TGTGCCAGCAGTTACGGGACAGTGAACACTGAAGCTTTCTTT. This chain joins TRBV6-5 and TRBJ1-1, with 7 bases matching TRBD1. The CDR3 runs 14 residues. From germline, CDR1 is MNHEY and CDR2 SVGAGI. The V gene end was trimmed by 2 bases and the J gene end by 0 bases; junction bases not matched to a gene: 0.

The genes are TRBV19 and TRBJ1-5, with D perhaps TRBD1 (5 bases). CDR3 length equals 16 residues. V gave up 7 bases and J gave up 0 bases, with 16 bases separating them. Germline values: CDR1 LNHDA, CDR2 SQIVND (reference sequence). The CDR3 DNA reads TGTGCCAGTACCCCCCGGGACGAGTATAGCAATCAGCCCCAGCATTTT. This gives the protein CASTPRDEYSNQPQHF.

This rearrangement joins TRBV30 to TRBJ2-5, with D perhaps TRBD1 (5 bases). The CDR3 contains 13 residues. The germline V gene has CDR1 GTSNPN and CDR2 SVGIG (reference sequence). V shed 0 bases and J shed 2 bases, with 7 bases lying between them. CDR3 DNA: TGTGCCTGGAGTGTGAGACAGCAAGAGACCCAGTACTTC. Amino acids: CAWSVRQQETQYF.

The chain has TRBV25-1 and TRBJ1-3; D perhaps matches TRBD1 (6 bases). The germline V and J ends were trimmed by 4 bases and 0 bases, with 10 bases remaining between them. In germline, CDR1 is MGHDK, CDR2 SYGVNS. The CDR3 extends over 15 amino acids. The CDR3 DNA reads TGTGCCAGCAGTGGGGGGGGCGTCTCTGGAAACACCATATATTTT. It specifies CASSGGGVSGNTIYF.

V usage is TRBV6-1 and J usage is TRBJ2-6; no reliable D call. V dropped 2 bases and J dropped 0 bases, with 5 bases sitting between them. This CDR3 is 15 amino acids long. Germline CDR1 MNHNS, CDR2 SASEGT. CDR3 protein: CASSENRSGANVLTF. The CDR3, as DNA: TGTGCCAGCAGTGAAAACCGCTCTGGGGCCAACGTCCTGACTTTC.

The chain is built from TRBV5-1 and TRBJ2-2; no reliable D call. The CDR3 is 15 amino acids. The V gene's germline CDR1 is SGHRS and CDR2 YFSETQ. The germline V and J ends were trimmed by 3 bases and 3 bases, with 12 bases remaining between them. The CDR3 DNA follows: TGCGCCAGCAGCTCGGTCCAGGTTGACACCGGGGAGCTGTTTTTT. This gives the protein CASSSVQVDTGELFF. Full variable domain (rest looked up from reference TRBV5-1 and TRBJ2-2): KAGVTQTPRYLIKTRGQQVTLSCSPISGHRSVSWYQQTPGQGLQFLFEYFSETQRNKGNFPGRFSGRQFSNSRSEMNVSTLELGDSALYLCASSSVQVDTGELFFGEGSRLTVL.

CDR3 coding DNA: TGTGCCAGCAGCTTGGAGGGGGGGAGCTCCTACGAGCAGTACTTC. Encoded protein: CASSLEGGSSYEQYF. This sequence joins TRBV5-5 and TRBJ2-7, with a weak D call TRBD2 (7 bases). V was cut by 0 bases and J by 0 bases, with 10 bases left in between. Germline V gene data show CDR1 as SGHKS and CDR2 as YYEKEE (reference sequence). The CDR3 is 15 residues long. Together with reference TRBV5-5 and TRBJ2-7, the CDR3 gives the full variable domain: DAGVTQSPTHLIKTRGQQVTLRCSPISGHKSVSWYQQVLGQGPQFIFQYYEKEERGRGNFPDRFSARQFPNYSSELNVNALLLGDSALYLCASSLEGGSSYEQYFGPGTRLTVT.

The gene calls are TRBV9 and TRBJ1-1; no reliable D call. V lost 0 bases to trimming and J lost 1 base, with 13 bases between them. This CDR3 is built from 16 residues. Germline V gene lookup returns CDR1 SGDLS and CDR2 YYNGEE. CDR3 DNA sequence: TGTGCCAGCAGCGTAGCTACGTTCCCCTCGAACACTGAAGCTTTCTTT. Translating gives CASSVATFPSNTEAFF.

The chain has TRBV30 and TRBJ1-4, with D perhaps matching TRBD1 (6 bases). V shed 7 bases and J shed 2 bases, with 14 bases lying between them. Germline assignment: CDR1 GTSNPN and CDR2 SVGIG (reference sequence). This CDR3 contains 14 residues. CDR3 in amino acids: CASLNRETNEKLFF. DNA of the CDR3: TGTGCCTCTTTGAACAGGGAGACTAATGAAAAACTGTTTTTT.

The chain uses TRBV13 and TRBJ1-2; 7 bases match TRBD1. The V gene end was trimmed by 5 bases and the J gene end by 3 bases; junction bases not matched to a gene: 3. This CDR3 has 13 residues. Looked up from germline, CDR1 is PRHDT and CDR2 is FYEKMQ (reference sequence). The CDR3 reads CASSATGDYGYTF. The CDR3 DNA is TGTGCCAGCAGCGCTACAGGGGACTATGGCTACACCTTC.

The gene calls are TRBV7-2 and TRBJ1-4; D unclear. Trimming stripped 5 bases from V and 5 bases from J, with 18 bases between. This CDR3 has 16 amino acids. Germline V CDR1 and CDR2: SGHTA, FQGNSA. This CDR3 reads CASSENVPGPNEKLFF. The CDR3 DNA follows: TGTGCCAGCAGCGAAAACGTACCGGGCCCGAATGAAAAACTGTTTTTT.

This chain uses TRBV3-1 (or the pseudogene TRBV3-2) with TRBJ2-1; D ambiguous. Germline loops: CDR1 LGHDT, CDR2 YNNKEL (reference sequence). The ends were cut back, 1 base at V and 4 bases at J, with 11 bases in the middle. The CDR3 extends over 15 amino acids. The chain's CDR3 is CASSQGPGRYNEQFF. The CDR3 bases are TGTGCCAGCAGCCAAGGTCCCGGACGATACAATGAGCAGTTCTTC.

The chain has TRBV29-1 and TRBJ2-7, with D tentatively TRBD1 (5 bases). Germline loops: CDR1 SQVTM, CDR2 ANQGSEA. The CDR3 runs 13 residues. Trimming cost V 5 bases and J 4 bases, with 15 bases left between them. The CDR3 region is CSVSDNPPYEQYF. CDR3 in DNA: TGCAGCGTTTCGGACAACCCACCTTACGAGCAGTACTTC.

The chain joins TRBV5-4 to TRBJ2-3, with 9 nucleotides matching TRBD1. V gave up 2 bases and J gave up 2 bases; unmatched junction bases: 3. Germline-derived CDR1 and CDR2 are SGHNT and YYREEE (reference sequence). The length of the CDR3 is 15 residues. The CDR3 sequence is CASSFGQGTTDTQYF. The DNA for the CDR3 is TGTGCCAGCAGCTTCGGACAGGGGACCACAGATACGCAGTATTTT.

This clone has just one count. Other DNA sequences within the sample encode an identical CDR3. The chain has TRBV20-1 and TRBJ2-5; the D is unclear. Per the germline V gene, CDR1 is DFQATT and CDR2 is SNEGSKA (reference sequence). Deletions cut 3 bases from V and 5 bases from J, with 10 bases between. The CDR3 has 12 residues. CDR3 DNA sequence: TGCAGTGCTAGTTCGGGTCGGGAGACCCAGTACTTC. Its translation is CSASSGRETQYF.